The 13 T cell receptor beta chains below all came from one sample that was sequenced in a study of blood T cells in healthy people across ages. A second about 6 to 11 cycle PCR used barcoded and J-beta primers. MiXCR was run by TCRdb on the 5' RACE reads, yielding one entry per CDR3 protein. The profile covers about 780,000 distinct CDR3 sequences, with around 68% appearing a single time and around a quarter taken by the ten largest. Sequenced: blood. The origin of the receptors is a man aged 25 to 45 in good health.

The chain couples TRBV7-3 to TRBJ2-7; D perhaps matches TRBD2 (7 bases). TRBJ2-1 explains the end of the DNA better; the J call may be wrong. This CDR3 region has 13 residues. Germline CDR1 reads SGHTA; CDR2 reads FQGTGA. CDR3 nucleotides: TGTGCCAGCAGCAAAGGGGGGGAAGAGACCCAGTTCTTC. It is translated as CASSKGGEETQFF.

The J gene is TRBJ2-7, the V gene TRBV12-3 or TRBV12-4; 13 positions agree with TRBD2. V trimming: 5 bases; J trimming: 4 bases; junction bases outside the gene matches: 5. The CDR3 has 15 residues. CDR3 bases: TGTGCCAGCAGTCCTGGGACTAGCGGGGTGTACGAGCAGTACTTC. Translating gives CASSPGTSGVYEQYF.

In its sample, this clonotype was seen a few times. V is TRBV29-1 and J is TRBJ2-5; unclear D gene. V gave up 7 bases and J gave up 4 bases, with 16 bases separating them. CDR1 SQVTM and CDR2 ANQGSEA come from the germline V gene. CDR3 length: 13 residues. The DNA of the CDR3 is TGCAGCGCCCAAGCCATATCTGGAGAGACCCAGTACTTC. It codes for CSAQAISGETQYF.

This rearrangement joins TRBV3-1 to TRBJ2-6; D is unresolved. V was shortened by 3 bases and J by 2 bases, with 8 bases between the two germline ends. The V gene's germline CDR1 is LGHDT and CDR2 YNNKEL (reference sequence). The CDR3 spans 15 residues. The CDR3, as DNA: TGTGCCAGCAGCCAGGTGCCGGCTGGGGCCAACGTCCTGACTTTC. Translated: CASSQVPAGANVLTF.

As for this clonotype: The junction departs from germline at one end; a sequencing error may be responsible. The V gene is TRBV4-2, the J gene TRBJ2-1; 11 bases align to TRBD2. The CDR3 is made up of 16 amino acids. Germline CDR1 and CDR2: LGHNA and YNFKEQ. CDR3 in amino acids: CAGSQDGASGGNEQFF. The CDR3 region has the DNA TGTGCCGGCAGCCAAGATGGGGCTAGCGGGGGGAATGAGCAGTTCTTC.

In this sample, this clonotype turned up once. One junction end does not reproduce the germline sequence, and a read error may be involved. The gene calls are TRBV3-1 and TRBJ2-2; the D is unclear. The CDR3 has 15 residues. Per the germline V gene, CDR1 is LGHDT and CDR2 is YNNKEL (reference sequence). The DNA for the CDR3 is TGTGCCAGCAGCCCTGCGCCTATCAGGTCCGGCGAGCTGTTTTTT. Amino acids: CASSPAPIRSGELFF.

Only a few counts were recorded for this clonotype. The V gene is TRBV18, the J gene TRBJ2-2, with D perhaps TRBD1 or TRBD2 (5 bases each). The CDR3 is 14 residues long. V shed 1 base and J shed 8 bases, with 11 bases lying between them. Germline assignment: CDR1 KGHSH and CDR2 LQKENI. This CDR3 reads CASSPRGDSGELFF. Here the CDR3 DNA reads TGTGCCAGCTCACCACGAGGGGATTCAGGGGAGCTGTTTTTT.

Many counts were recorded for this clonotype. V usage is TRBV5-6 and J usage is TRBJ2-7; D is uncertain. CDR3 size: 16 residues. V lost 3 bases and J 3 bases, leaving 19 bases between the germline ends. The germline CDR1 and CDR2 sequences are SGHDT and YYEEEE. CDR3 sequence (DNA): TGTGCCAGCAGCTCGCTCGAGTCCCAACCTTTCTACGAGCAGTACTTC. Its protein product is CASSSLESQPFYEQYF. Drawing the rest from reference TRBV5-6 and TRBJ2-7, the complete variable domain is DAGVTQSPTHLIKTRGQQVTLRCSPKSGHDTVSWYQQALGQGPQFIFQYYEEEERQRGNFPDRFSGHQFPNYSSELNVNALLLGDSALYLCASSSLESQPFYEQYFGPGTRLTVT.

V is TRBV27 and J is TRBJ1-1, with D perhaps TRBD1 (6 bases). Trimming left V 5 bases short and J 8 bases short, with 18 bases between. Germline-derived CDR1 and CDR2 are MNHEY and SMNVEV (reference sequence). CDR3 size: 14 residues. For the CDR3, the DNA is TGTGCCAGCAGTCCGACTGGGGGCAGCACGGAAGCTTTCTTT. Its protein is CASSPTGGSTEAFF.

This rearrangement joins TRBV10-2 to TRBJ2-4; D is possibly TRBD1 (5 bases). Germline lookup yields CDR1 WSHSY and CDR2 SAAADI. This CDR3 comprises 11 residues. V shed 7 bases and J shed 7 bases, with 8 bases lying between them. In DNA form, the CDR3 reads TGCGCCAGCACAAAGGGGAACATTCAGTACTTC. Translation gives CASTKGNIQYF.

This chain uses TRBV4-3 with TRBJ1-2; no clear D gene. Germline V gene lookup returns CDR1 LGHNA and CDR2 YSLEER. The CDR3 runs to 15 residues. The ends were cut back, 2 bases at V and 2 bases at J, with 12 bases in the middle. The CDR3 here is CASSQSGRSNYGYTF. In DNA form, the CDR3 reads TGCGCCAGCAGCCAATCGGGTCGCTCCAACTATGGCTACACCTTC.

CDR3 sequence (DNA): TGTGCCAGCAGCGTAGGTGACCGCTACGCTAATGAAAAACTGTTTTTT. Protein sequence: CASSVGDRYANEKLFF. V is TRBV9 and J is TRBJ1-4, with no clear D. V was shortened by 0 bases and J by 3 bases, with 12 bases between the two germline ends. This CDR3 region has 16 residues. Per germline, CDR1 SGDLS and CDR2 YYNGEE.

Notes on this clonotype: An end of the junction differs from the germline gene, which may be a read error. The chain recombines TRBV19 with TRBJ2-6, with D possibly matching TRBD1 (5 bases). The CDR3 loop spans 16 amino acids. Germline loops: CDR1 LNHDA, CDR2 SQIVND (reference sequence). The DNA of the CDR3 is TGTGCCAGTAGTCAAGTGGCCGACTCTGGGGCCGACGTCCTGACTTTC. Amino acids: CASSQVADSGADVLTF. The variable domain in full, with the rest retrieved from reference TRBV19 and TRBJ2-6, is DGGITQSPKYLFRKEGQNVTLSCEQNLNHDAMYWYRQDPGQGLRLIYYSQIVNDFQKGDIAEGYSVSREKKESFPLTVTSAQKNPTAFYLCASSQVADSGADVLTFGAGSRLTVL.